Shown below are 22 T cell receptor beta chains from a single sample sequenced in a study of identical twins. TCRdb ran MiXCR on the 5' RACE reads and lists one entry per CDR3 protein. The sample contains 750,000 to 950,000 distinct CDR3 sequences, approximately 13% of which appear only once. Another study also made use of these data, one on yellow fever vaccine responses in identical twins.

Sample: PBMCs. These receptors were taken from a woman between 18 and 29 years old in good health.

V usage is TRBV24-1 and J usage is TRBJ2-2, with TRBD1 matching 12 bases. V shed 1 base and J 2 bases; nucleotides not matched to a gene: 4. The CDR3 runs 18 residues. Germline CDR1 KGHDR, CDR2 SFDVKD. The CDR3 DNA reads TGTGCCACCAGTGATTTAGGGACAGGGGGCGCAAACACCGGGGAGCTGTTTTTT. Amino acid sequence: CATSDLGTGGANTGELFF.

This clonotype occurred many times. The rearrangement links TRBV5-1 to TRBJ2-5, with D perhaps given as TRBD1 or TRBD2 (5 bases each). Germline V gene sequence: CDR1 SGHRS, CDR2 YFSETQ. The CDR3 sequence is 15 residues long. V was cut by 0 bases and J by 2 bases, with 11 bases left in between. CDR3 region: CASSLARGSQETQYF. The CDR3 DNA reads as TGCGCCAGCAGCTTGGCCCGGGGCAGTCAAGAGACCCAGTACTTC.

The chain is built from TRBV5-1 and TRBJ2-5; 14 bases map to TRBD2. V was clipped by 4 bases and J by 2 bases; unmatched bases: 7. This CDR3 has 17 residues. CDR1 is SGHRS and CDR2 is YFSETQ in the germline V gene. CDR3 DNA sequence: TGCGCCAGCAGCGGGGGACTAGCGGGAGTAAAGCAAGAGACCCAGTACTTC. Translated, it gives CASSGGLAGVKQETQYF.

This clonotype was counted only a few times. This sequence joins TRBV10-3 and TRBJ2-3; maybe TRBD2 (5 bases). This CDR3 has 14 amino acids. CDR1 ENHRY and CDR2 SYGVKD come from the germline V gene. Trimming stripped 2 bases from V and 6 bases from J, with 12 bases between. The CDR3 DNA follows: TGTGCCATCAGTGAGCCGCCCCCGGGGGATACGCAGTATTTT. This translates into CAISEPPPGDTQYF.

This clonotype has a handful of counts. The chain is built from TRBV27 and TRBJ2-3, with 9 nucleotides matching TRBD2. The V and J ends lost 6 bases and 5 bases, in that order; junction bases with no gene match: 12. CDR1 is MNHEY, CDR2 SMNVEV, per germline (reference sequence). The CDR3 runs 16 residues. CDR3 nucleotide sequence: TGTGCCAGCAGCCCCATGGGGGCGGGAGGGGGAGATACGCAGTATTTT. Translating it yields CASSPMGAGGGDTQYF.

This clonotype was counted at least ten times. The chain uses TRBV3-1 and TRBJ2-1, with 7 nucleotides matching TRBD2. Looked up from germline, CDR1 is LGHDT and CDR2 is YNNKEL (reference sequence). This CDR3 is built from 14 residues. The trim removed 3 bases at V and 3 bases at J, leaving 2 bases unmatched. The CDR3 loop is CASSQASGYNEQFF. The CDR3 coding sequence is TGTGCCAGCAGCCAGGCTAGCGGCTACAATGAGCAGTTCTTC.

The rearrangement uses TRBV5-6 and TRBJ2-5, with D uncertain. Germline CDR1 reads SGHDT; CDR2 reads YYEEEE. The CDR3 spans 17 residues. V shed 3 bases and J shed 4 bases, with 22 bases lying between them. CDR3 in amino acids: CASSSPSTPGQRETQYF. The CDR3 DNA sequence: TGTGCCAGCAGCTCCCCTTCGACTCCCGGCCAACGAGAGACCCAGTACTTC. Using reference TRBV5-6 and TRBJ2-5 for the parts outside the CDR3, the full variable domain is DAGVTQSPTHLIKTRGQQVTLRCSPKSGHDTVSWYQQALGQGPQFIFQYYEEEERQRGNFPDRFSGHQFPNYSSELNVNALLLGDSALYLCASSSPSTPGQRETQYFGPGTRLLVL.

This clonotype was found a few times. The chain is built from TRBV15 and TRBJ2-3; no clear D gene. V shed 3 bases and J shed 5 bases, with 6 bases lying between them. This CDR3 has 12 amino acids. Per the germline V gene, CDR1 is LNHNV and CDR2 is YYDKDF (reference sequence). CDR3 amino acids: CATSRNRDTQYF. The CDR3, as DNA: TGTGCCACCAGCAGGAACCGAGATACGCAGTATTTT.

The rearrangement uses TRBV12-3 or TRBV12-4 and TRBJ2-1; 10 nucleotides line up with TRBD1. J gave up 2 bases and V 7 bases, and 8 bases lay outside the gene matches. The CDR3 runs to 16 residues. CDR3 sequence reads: CASTFRGQGTYNEQFF. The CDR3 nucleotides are TGTGCCAGCACCTTTCGGGGACAGGGGACCTACAATGAGCAGTTCTTC.

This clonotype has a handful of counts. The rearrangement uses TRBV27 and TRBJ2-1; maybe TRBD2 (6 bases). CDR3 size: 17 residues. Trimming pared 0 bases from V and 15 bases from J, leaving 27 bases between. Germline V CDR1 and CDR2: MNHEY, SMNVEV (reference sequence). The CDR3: CASSLSGRAGGSLNRFF. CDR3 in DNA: TGTGCCAGCAGTTTATCCGGACGAGCGGGTGGCTCGTTAAACCGGTTCTTC.

CDR3 in amino acids: CASSVVQGPNTEAFF. The CDR3 DNA is TGTGCCAGCAGCGTAGTTCAGGGCCCGAACACTGAAGCTTTCTTT. The chain carries TRBV9 and TRBJ1-1; a weak D match, TRBD1 (5 bases). Germline CDR1 SGDLS, CDR2 YYNGEE. V lost 0 bases and J 1 base, leaving 10 bases between the germline ends. The CDR3 has 15 amino acids.

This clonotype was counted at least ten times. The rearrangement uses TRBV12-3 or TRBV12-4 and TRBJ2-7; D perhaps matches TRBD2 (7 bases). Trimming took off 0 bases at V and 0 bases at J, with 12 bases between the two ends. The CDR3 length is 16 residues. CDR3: CASSLARGGYSYEQYF. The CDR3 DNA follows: TGTGCCAGCAGTTTAGCTAGGGGGGGATACTCCTACGAGCAGTACTTC.

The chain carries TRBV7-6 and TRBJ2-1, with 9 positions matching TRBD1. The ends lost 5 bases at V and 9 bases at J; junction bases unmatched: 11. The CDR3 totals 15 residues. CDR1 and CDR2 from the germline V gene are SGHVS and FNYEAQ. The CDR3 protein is CASSAPDRGLGEQFF. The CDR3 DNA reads TGTGCCAGCAGCGCCCCGGACAGGGGACTTGGTGAGCAGTTCTTC.

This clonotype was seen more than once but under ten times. DNA of the CDR3: TGCGCCAGCAGTTTCATACCCGTGGGGAACACTGAAGCTTTCTTT. It encodes CASSFIPVGNTEAFF. V and J are TRBV5-1 and TRBJ1-1; D is ambiguous. The CDR3 loop spans 15 amino acids. Germline CDR1 is SGHRS and CDR2 is YFSETQ. Trimming took 5 bases from V and 1 from J, leaving 15 bases between them.

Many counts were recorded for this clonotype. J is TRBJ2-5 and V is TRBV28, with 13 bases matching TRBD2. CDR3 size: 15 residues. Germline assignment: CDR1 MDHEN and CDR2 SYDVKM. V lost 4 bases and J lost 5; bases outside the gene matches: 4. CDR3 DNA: TGTGCCAGCAGTTCGACTAGCGGGGGGCTGGAGACCCAGTACTTC. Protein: CASSSTSGGLETQYF.

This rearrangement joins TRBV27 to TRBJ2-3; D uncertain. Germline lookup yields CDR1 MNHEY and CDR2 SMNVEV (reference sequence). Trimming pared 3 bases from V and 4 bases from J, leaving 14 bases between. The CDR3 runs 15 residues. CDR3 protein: CASSFGSARADTQYF. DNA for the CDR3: TGTGCCAGCAGTTTCGGGTCAGCCCGCGCAGATACGCAGTATTTT.

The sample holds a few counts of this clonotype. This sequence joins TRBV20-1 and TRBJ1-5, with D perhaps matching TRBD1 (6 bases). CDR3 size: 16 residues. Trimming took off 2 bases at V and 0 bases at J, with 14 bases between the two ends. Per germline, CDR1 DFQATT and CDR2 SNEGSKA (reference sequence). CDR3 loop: CSARSTGSLSNQPQHF. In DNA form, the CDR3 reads TGCAGTGCTAGATCCACAGGGAGTCTTAGCAATCAGCCCCAGCATTTT.

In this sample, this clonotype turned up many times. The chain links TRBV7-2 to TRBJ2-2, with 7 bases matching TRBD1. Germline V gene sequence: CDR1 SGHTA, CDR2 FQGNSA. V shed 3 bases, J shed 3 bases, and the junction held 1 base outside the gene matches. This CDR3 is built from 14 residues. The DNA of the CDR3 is TGTGCCAGCAGCTTGGGACAGCACACCGGGGAGCTGTTTTTT. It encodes CASSLGQHTGELFF.

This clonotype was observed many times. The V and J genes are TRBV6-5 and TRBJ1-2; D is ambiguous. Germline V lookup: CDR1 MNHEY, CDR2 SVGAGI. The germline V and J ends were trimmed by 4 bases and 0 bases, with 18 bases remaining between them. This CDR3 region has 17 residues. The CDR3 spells CASSSHFSAPPNYGYTF. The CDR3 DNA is TGTGCCAGCAGTTCCCATTTCTCAGCTCCTCCTAACTATGGCTACACCTTC.

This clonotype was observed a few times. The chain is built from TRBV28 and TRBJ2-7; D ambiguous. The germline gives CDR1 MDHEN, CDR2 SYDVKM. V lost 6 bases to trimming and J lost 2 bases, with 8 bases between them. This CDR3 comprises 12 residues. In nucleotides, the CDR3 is TGTGCCAGCAGCAGCCTCCCCTACGAGCAGTACTTC. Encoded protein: CASSSLPYEQYF.

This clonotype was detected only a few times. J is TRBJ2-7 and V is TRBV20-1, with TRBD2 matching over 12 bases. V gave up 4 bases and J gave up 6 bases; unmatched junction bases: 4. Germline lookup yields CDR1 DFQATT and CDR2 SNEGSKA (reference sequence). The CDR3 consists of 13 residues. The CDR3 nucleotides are TGCAGTGCTAAGGGACTAGCGGGCGGCGAGCAGTACTTC. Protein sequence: CSAKGLAGGEQYF.

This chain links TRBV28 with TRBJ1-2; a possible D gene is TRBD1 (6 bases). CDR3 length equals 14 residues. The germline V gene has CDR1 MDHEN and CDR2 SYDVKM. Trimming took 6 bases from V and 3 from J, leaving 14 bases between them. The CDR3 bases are TGTGCCAGCAGCCGTTCGGGGGCTGACTATGGCTACACCTTC. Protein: CASSRSGADYGYTF.